The 16 T cell receptor beta chains in this list originate from one sample, sequenced in a study of cytomegalovirus exposure and HLA in healthy donors. The PCR was carried out with 60 Vbeta primers and 13 Jbeta primers. Clones were read by immunoSEQ multiplex PCR, and TCRdb kept only the in-frame ones, dropping some. The sample carries almost 200,000 clones, about 82% recorded once. The sample consisted of PBMCs. The receptors were sampled from a woman aged 50 to 60 in good health and CMV-seronegative.

The CDR3 DNA sequence: TGCAGCGTTGAATGGGGCGGGAGGGCCATCACTGAGCAGTTCTTC. The encoded protein is CSVEWGGRAITEQFF. The V gene is TRBV29-1, the J gene TRBJ2-1, with TRBD2 matching 9 bases. The CDR3 loop spans 15 amino acids. Trimming took 2 bases from V and 9 from J; bases not matched to a gene: 11. Germline V gives CDR1 SQVTM, CDR2 ANQGSEA.

The chain uses TRBV14 and TRBJ2-7; D might be TRBD2 (6 bases). CDR1 and CDR2 from the germline V gene are SGHDN and FVKESK. CDR3 length: 14 amino acids. Trimming cost V 2 bases and J 6 bases, with 14 bases left between them. This CDR3 is CASSQWGKGGEQYF. DNA of the CDR3: TGTGCCAGCAGCCAATGGGGAAAGGGAGGCGAGCAGTACTTC.

The genes are TRBV30 and TRBJ1-2, with TRBD1 as a possible D gene (6 bases). The CDR3 length is 15 residues. CDR1 and CDR2 (germline): GTSNPN, SVGIG (reference sequence). V was pared by 0 bases and J by 0 bases, with 11 bases between. The CDR3 coding sequence is TGTGCCTGGAGTGTACTCAGGGGATCTAACTATGGCTACACCTTC. It specifies CAWSVLRGSNYGYTF.

The chain joins TRBV30 to TRBJ2-1; D gene uncertain. Trimming removed 2 bases from V and 5 bases from J, with 7 bases in between. Per the germline V gene, CDR1 is GTSNPN and CDR2 is SVGIG (reference sequence). This CDR3 is 12 amino acids long. The CDR3 coding sequence is TGTGCCTGGAGTCCTAACGACAATGAGCAGTTCTTC. Residues: CAWSPNDNEQFF.

The rearrangement joins TRBV14 to TRBJ2-7, with unresolved D. This CDR3 has 15 amino acids. V was clipped by 0 bases and J by 3 bases, with 12 bases between them. The germline V gene has CDR1 SGHDN and CDR2 FVKESK. CDR3 in DNA: TGTGCCAGCAGCCAAGATGGCACCACGGGCTACGAGCAGTACTTC. It specifies CASSQDGTTGYEQYF.

The rearrangement links TRBV5-1 to TRBJ1-1, with 7 positions matching TRBD1. CDR1 is SGHRS and CDR2 is YFSETQ in the germline V gene. Trimming at V came to 4 bases and at J to 4 bases, leaving 4 bases not matched to a gene. The CDR3 totals 13 residues. This chain's CDR3 is CASSETGTTEAFF. The CDR3 DNA follows: TGCGCCAGCAGCGAGACAGGGACCACTGAAGCTTTCTTT.

This chain joins TRBV29-1 and TRBJ1-1, with TRBD1 as a possible D gene (6 bases). The V gene's germline CDR1 is SQVTM and CDR2 ANQGSEA. Trimming left V 0 bases short and J 5 bases short, with 13 bases between. The CDR3 consists of 14 residues. This CDR3 is CSVEDLGARTEAFF. DNA of the CDR3: TGCAGCGTTGAAGATCTGGGGGCGCGAACTGAAGCTTTCTTT.

J is TRBJ2-3 and V is TRBV27, with a tentative D call TRBD1 (5 bases). Trimming removed 3 bases at V and 4 bases at J, with 14 bases between. Germline loops: CDR1 MNHEY, CDR2 SMNVEV (reference sequence). This CDR3 region has 15 residues. CDR3 sequence (DNA): TGTGCCAGCAGTTTGGTGTACCAGGGTTCAGATACGCAGTATTTT. Protein sequence: CASSLVYQGSDTQYF.

The rearrangement joins TRBV6-6 to TRBJ1-6, with D tentatively TRBD1 (6 bases). The CDR3 totals 15 residues. CDR1 and CDR2 (germline): MNHNY, SVGAGI (reference sequence). The V end lost 0 bases, the J end lost 7 bases, and 10 bases lay between the germline ends. The chain's CDR3 is CASSYSGQKNSPLHF. CDR3 nucleotide sequence: TGTGCCAGCAGTTACTCCGGACAGAAGAATTCACCCCTCCACTTT.

The chain couples TRBV28 to TRBJ2-1; 13 nucleotides agree with TRBD2. V gave up 3 bases and J gave up 9 bases; unmatched junction bases: 14. CDR3 length equals 18 residues. Germline V CDR1 and CDR2: MDHEN, SYDVKM. CDR3 nucleotides: TGTGCCAGCAGTTTTTTTAGGACTAGCGGGAGTCCTATGAGTGAGCAGTTCTTC. It encodes CASSFFRTSGSPMSEQFF.

The CDR3 DNA reads TGCAGCGTCTCCCGGGTAGGTCAGACCCAGTACTTC. Its protein product is CSVSRVGQTQYF. The J gene is TRBJ2-5, the V gene TRBV29-1, with D uncertain. The CDR3 is 12 amino acids. CDR1 is SQVTM, CDR2 ANQGSEA, per germline. Trimming stripped 6 bases from V and 6 bases from J, with 14 bases between.

This clone was picked up one time. J is TRBJ2-5 and V is TRBV2; 8 bases fit TRBD2. Losses at the gene ends were 6 bases for V and 4 bases for J; bases not matched to a gene: 7. The germline V gene encodes CDR1 SNHLY and CDR2 FYNNEI. The CDR3 runs 14 residues. CDR3 DNA sequence: TGTGCCAGCAGAATGACTAGCGCCGTAGAGACCCAGTACTTC. Translation gives CASRMTSAVETQYF.

Regarding this clone: One end of the junction does not line up with germline, which may come from a read error. The V gene is TRBV27, the J gene TRBJ2-3; 10 bases agree with TRBD2. The CDR3 runs to 14 residues. Germline V CDR1 and CDR2: MNHEY, SMNVEV (reference sequence). The CDR3 here is CARSLGLAGARQYF. CDR3 DNA sequence: TGTGCCCGCAGTTTGGGTCTAGCGGGGGCCCGACAGTATTTT.

This clone has just a few counts. This chain links TRBV28 with TRBJ1-2; 10 bases line up with TRBD1. The J segment lost 8 bases and the V segment lost 2 bases, leaving 11 bases of the junction unmatched. Germline CDR1 MDHEN, CDR2 SYDVKM. The CDR3 totals 16 residues. CDR3 in DNA: TGTGCCAGCAGTTTAGCCCGGAGGACAGGGGGAGGGGGCTACACCTTC. Encoded protein: CASSLARRTGGGGYTF.

This chain links TRBV10-1 with TRBJ2-1; D is uncertain. Per the germline V gene, CDR1 is WNHNN and CDR2 is SYGVQD (reference sequence). Trimming pared 0 bases from V and 1 base from J, leaving 7 bases between. This CDR3 region has 15 residues. CDR3 region: CASSESGSSYNEQFF. The CDR3 coding sequence is TGCGCCAGCAGTGAGTCCGGTAGTTCCTACAATGAGCAGTTCTTC.

This chain uses TRBV6-6 with TRBJ2-3, with 9 bases that match TRBD2. Germline lookup yields CDR1 MNHNY and CDR2 SVGAGI (reference sequence). Trimming took 8 bases from V and 0 from J; bases not matched to a gene: 6. The CDR3 extends over 15 amino acids. The CDR3 coding sequence is TGTGCCAGCTCCCAACTAGCGGGTAGCACAGATACGCAGTATTTT. It yields the protein CASSQLAGSTDTQYF.